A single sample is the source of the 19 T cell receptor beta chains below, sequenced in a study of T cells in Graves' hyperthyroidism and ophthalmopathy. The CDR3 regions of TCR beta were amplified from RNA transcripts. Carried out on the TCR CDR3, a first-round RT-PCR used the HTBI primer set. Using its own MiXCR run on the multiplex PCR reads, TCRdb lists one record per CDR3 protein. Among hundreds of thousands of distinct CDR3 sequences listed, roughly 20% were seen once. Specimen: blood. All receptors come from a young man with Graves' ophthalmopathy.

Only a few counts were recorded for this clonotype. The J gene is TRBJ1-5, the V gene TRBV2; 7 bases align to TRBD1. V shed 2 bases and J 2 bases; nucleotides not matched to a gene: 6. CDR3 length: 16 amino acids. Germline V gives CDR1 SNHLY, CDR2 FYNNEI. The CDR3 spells CASSENRGVGNQPQHF. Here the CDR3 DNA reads TGTGCCAGCAGTGAAAACAGGGGCGTTGGCAATCAGCCCCAGCATTTT. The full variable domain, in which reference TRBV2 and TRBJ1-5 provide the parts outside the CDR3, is EPEVTQTPSHQVTQMGQEVILRCVPISNHLYFYWYRQILGQKVEFLVSFYNNEISEKSEIFDDQFSVERPDGSNFTLKIRSTKLEDSAMYFCASSENRGVGNQPQHFGDGTRLSIL.

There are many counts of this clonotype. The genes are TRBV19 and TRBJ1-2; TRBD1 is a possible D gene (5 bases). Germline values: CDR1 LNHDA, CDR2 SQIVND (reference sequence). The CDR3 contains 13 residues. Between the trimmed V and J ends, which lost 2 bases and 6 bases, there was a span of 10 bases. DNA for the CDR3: TGTGCCAGTAGTATACCAGGGAGGAATGGCTACACCTTC. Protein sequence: CASSIPGRNGYTF.

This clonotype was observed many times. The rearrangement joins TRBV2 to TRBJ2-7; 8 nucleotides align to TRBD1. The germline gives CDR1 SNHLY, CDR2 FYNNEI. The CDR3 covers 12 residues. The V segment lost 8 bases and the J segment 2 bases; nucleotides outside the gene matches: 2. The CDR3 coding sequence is TGTGCCAGCCAGACAGGGGCCTACGAGCAGTACTTC. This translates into CASQTGAYEQYF.

The chain's CDR3 is CASSPYSDTHEQYF. The CDR3, as DNA: TGTGCCAGCAGTCCCTACTCGGACACCCACGAGCAGTACTTC. The chain joins TRBV27 to TRBJ2-7, with D perhaps TRBD1 (5 bases). The CDR3 contains 14 residues. Germline CDR1 MNHEY, CDR2 SMNVEV (reference sequence). Trimming pared 5 bases from V and 5 bases from J, leaving 16 bases between.

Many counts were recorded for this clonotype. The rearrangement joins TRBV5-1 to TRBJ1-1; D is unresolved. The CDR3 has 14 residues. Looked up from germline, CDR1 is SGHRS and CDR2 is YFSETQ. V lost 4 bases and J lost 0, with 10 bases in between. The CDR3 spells CASSQAGLNTEAFF. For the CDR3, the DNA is TGCGCCAGCAGCCAGGCGGGCCTGAACACTGAAGCTTTCTTT.

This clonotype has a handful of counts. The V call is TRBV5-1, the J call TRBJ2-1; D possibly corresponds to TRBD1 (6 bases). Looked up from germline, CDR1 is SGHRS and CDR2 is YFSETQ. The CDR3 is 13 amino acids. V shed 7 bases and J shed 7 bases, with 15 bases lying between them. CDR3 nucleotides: TGCGCCAGCGCTCAGGGGTCGGGAAATGAGCAGTTCTTC. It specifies CASAQGSGNEQFF. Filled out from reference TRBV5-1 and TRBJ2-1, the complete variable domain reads KAGVTQTPRYLIKTRGQQVTLSCSPISGHRSVSWYQQTPGQGLQFLFEYFSETQRNKGNFPGRFSGRQFSNSRSEMNVSTLELGDSALYLCASAQGSGNEQFFGPGTRLTVL.

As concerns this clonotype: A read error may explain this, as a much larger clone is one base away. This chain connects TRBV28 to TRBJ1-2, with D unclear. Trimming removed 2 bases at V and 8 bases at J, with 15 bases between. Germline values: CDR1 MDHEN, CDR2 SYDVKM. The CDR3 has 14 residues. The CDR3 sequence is CASSLGGAAEGYTF. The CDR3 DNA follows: TGTGCCAGCAGTTTAGGTGGTGCAGCGGAGGGCTACACCTTC.

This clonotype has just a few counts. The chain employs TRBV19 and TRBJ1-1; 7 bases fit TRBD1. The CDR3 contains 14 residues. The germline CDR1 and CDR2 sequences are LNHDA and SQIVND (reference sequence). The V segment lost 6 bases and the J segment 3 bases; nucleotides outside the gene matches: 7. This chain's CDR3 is CASRQGRSDTEAFF. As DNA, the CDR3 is TGTGCCAGTAGACAGGGGAGATCAGACACTGAAGCTTTCTTT.

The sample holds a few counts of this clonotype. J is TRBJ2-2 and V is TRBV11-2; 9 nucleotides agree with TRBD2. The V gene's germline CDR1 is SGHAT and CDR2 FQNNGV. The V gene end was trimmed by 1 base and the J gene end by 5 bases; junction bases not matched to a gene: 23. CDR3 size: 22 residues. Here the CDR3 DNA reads TGTGCCAGCAGCTTAGGTCGCGGGACCAACTACGCGCGGGAGGGCCGGACCGGGGAGCTGTTTTTT. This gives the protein CASSLGRGTNYAREGRTGELFF.

As DNA, the CDR3 is TGTGCCAGCAGTTTATTATCCAGTACTGATGGCTACACCTTC. Residues: CASSLLSSTDGYTF. This chain connects TRBV28 to TRBJ1-2; D not resolved. Trimming pared 1 base from V and 6 bases from J, leaving 12 bases between. The CDR3 has 14 amino acids. Looked up from germline, CDR1 is MDHEN and CDR2 is SYDVKM.

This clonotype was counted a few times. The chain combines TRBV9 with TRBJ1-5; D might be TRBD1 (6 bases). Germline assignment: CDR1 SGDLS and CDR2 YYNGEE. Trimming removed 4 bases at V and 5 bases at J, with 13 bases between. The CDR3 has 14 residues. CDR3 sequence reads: CASSPYREDQPQHF. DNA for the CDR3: TGTGCCAGCAGCCCATACAGGGAAGATCAGCCCCAGCATTTT.

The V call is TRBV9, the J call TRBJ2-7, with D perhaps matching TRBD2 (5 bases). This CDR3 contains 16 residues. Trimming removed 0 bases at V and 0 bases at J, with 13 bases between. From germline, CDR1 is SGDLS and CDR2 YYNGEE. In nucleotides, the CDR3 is TGTGCCAGCAGCGTAGGAGAAGGCGGACTCTCCTACGAGCAGTACTTC. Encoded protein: CASSVGEGGLSYEQYF. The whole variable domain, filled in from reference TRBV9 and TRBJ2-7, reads DSGVTQTPKHLITATGQRVTLRCSPRSGDLSVYWYQQSLDQGLQFLIQYYNGEERAKGNILERFSAQQFPDLHSELNLSSLELGDSALYFCASSVGEGGLSYEQYFGPGTRLTVT.

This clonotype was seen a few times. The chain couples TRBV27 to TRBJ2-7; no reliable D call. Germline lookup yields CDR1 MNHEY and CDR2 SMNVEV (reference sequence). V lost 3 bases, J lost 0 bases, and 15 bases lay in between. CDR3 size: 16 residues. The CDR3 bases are TGTGCCAGCAGTTTCTACCGGGTCTCAAGCTCCTACGAGCAGTACTTC. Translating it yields CASSFYRVSSSYEQYF.

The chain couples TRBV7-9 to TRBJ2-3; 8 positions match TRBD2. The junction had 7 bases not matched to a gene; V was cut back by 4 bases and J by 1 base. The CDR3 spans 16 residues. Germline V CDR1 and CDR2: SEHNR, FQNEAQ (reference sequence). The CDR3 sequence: CASSSFKAGGTDTQYF. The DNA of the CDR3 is TGTGCCAGCAGCTCCTTTAAAGCGGGAGGCACAGATACGCAGTATTTT.

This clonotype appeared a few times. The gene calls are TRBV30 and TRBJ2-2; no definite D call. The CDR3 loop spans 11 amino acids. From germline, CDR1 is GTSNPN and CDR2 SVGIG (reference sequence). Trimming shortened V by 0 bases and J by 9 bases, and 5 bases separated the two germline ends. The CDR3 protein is CAWSVARELFF. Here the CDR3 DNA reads TGTGCCTGGAGTGTAGCACGGGAGCTGTTTTTT.

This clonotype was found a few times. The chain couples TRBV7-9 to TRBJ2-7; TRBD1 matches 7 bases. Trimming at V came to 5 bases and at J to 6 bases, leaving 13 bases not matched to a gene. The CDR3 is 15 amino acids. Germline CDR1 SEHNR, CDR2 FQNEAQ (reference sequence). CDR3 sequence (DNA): TGTGCCAGCAGCCCTACCCAGACAGGGCCGGCCGAGCAGTACTTC. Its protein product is CASSPTQTGPAEQYF.

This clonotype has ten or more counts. This chain's CDR3 is CASSEATSGPTDTQYF. The CDR3 bases are TGTGCCAGCAGTGAAGCCACTAGCGGTCCCACAGATACGCAGTATTTT. This chain uses TRBV6-1 with TRBJ2-3; TRBD2 aligns across 8 bases. This CDR3 is built from 16 residues. CDR1 and CDR2 (germline): MNHNS, SASEGT. V gave up 0 bases and J gave up 2 bases; unmatched junction bases: 4.

The CDR3 region is CSASKGTENYEQYF. CDR3 bases: TGCAGTGCTAGTAAAGGCACAGAGAACTACGAGCAGTACTTC. The genes are TRBV20-1 and TRBJ2-7, with D uncertain. The CDR3 extends over 14 amino acids. V was trimmed by 3 bases and J by 3 bases, leaving 15 bases between them. Germline V lookup: CDR1 DFQATT, CDR2 SNEGSKA (reference sequence).

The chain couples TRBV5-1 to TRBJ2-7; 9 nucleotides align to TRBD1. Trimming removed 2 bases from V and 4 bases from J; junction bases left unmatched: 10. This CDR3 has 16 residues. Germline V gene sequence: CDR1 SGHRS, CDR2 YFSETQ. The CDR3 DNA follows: TGCGCCAGCAGCTTCGGGGACAGGGAAATTTCATACGAGCAGTACTTC. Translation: CASSFGDREISYEQYF.